This T cell receptor beta chain was recovered during a study of cytomegalovirus exposure and HLA in healthy donors. A multiplex PCR was run with 60 Vbeta primers and 13 Jbeta primers. The repertoire was sequenced with immunoSEQ multiplex PCR; TCRdb's copy has only in-frame clones and lacks some. This table holds roughly 130,000 clones, about four fifths found once. As to this clone: Its antigen is unidentified.

Study-wide points: Donor immune exposure was known only as CMV serostatus. The authors considered a cluster of highly shared sequence variants likely to be a sequencing artifact.

There are 15 residues in the CDR3. V lost 6 bases, J lost 5 bases, and 20 bases lay in between. Germline lookup yields CDR1 MNHGY and CDR2 SAAAGT. Sequencing was performed on PBMCs. The source of this sequence is a young man in good health and CMV-seronegative. V and J are TRBV6-8 and TRBJ2-7; D possibly corresponds to TRBD2 (6 bases). CDR3 nucleotides: TGTGCCAGCAGCGCCCGAATGGAGGGAGAGGACGAGCAGTACTTC. This sequence encodes CASSARMEGEDEQYF.